This T cell receptor (beta chain) derives from a study of T cell responses to AZD1222 COVID-19 vaccine. Findings of the study overall: Targets within unmutated variant regions were reportedly found for nearly half of spike-specific TCRs.

CDR1 and CDR2 (germline): SGHRS, YFSETQ. The CDR3 sequence is 14 residues long. V lost 4 bases, J lost 8 bases, and 10 bases stayed unmatched. The table came from immunoSEQ multiplex PCR; TCRdb's copy has only in-frame clones and leaves some out. The sample lists tens of thousands of clones; over 80% were seen once. About this clone: Antigen: not known.

The sequencing used peripheral blood, collected 28 days after the second AZD1222 dose. This clonotype originated in an adult who received the AZD1222 COVID-19 vaccine. V usage is TRBV5-1 and J usage is TRBJ1-2, with TRBD1 identical over 8 bases. CDR3 nucleotides: TGCGCCAGCAGCCCCGGGACAGGTCTGGAGGGCTACACCTTC. Amino acid sequence: CASSPGTGLEGYTF.